This T cell receptor (beta chain) is from a study of regulatory T cells in long-lasting Graves disease. This clonotype was detected a few times. Construction of the TCR beta libraries employed iRepertoire HTBI primers in conjunction with Arm-PCR of CDR3 regions. In TCRdb, the multiplex PCR reads were re-called with MiXCR into one record per CDR3 protein. The sample has roughly 450,000 distinct CDR3 sequences, about 22% seen once. The time point here: persistent/refractory GD, antithyroid drugs over 5 years with positive TRAb. RNA from PBMCs was the source of the TCR library. V dropped 7 bases and J dropped 7 bases, with 16 bases sitting between them. The CDR3 runs 14 residues. Germline V lookup: CDR1 LNHDA, CDR2 SQIVND (reference sequence).

This specimen consisted of peripheral blood mononuclear cells (PBMCs), obtained when the disease was refractory, from a patient treated with antithyroid drugs. V gene TRBV19 combines with J gene TRBJ2-2; D unresolved. The sequence was obtained from a female donor with Graves disease. CDR3: CASTIGRVHGELFF. DNA of the CDR3: TGTGCCAGTACCATTGGTAGGGTTCACGGGGAGCTGTTTTTT.